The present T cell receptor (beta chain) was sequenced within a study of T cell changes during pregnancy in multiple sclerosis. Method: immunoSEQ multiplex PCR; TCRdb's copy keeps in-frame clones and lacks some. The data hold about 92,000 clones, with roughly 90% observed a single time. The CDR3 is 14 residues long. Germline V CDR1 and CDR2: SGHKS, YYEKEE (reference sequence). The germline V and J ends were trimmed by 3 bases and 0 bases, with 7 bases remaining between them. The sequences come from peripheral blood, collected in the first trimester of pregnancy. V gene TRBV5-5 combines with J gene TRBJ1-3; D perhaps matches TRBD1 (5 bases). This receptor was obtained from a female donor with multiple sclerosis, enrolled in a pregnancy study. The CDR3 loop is CASSWTSSGNTIYF. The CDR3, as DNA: TGTGCCAGCAGCTGGACATCCTCTGGAAACACCATATATTTT.